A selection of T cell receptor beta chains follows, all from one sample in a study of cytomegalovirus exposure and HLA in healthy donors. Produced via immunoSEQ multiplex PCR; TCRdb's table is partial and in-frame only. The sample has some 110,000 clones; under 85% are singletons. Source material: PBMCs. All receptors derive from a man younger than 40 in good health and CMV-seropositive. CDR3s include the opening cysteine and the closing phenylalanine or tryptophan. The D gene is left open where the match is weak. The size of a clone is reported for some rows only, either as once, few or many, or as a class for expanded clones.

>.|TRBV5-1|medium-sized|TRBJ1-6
CASSLEQNNSPLHF
TGCGCCAGCAGCTTGGAACAGAATAATTCACCCCTCCACTTT
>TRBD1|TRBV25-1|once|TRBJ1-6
CASSEFSGQDRPLHF
TGTGCCAGCAGTGAATTTTCGGGACAGGACCGACCCCTCCACTTT
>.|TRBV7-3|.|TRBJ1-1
CASSHRDSEAFF
TGTGCCAGCAGCCACCGGGACTCTGAAGCTTTCTTT
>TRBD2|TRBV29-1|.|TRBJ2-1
CSVVASGGLNYNEQFF
TGCAGCGTTGTAGCTAGCGGGGGGCTTAACTACAATGAGCAGTTCTTC
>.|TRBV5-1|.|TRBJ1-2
CASRIQGKANYGYTF
TGCGCCAGCAGGATACAGGGCAAAGCTAACTATGGCTACACCTTC
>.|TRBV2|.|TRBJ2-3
CASSELVSTDTQYF
TGTGCCAGCAGCGAACTCGTCAGCACAGATACGCAGTATTTT
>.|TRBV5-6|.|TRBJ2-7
CASSWGRFLGEQYF
TGTGCCAGCAGCTGGGGGCGGTTCTTGGGGGAGCAGTACTTC
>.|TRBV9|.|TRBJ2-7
CASSRGFDYEQYF
TGTGCCAGCAGCCGGGGGTTCGACTACGAGCAGTACTTC
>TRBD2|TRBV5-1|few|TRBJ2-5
CASSLLAGGPQETQYF
TGCGCCAGCAGCCTCCTAGCGGGGGGGCCACAAGAGACCCAGTACTTC
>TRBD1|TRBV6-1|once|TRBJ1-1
CASRWTGDTEAFF
TGTGCCAGCAGGTGGACAGGGGACACTGAAGCTTTCTTT
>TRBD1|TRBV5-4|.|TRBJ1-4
CASSLTGQGNEKLFF
TGTGCCAGCAGCTTAACCGGACAGGGAAACGAAAAACTGTTTTTT
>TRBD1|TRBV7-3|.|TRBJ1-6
CASSQTGGAMSPLHF
TGTGCCAGCAGCCAGACAGGGGGCGCGATGTCACCCCTCCACTTT
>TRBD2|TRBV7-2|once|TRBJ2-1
CASGFSGGDYNEQFF
TGTGCCAGCGGCTTTAGTGGGGGGGACTACAATGAGCAGTTCTTC
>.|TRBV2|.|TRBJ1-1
CASNKRTGSNTEAFF
TGTGCCAGCAACAAAAGGACGGGGTCTAACACTGAAGCTTTCTTT
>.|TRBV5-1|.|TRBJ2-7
CASSRLEGPYEQYF
TGCGCCAGCAGCCGCCTGGAGGGGCCCTACGAGCAGTACTTC
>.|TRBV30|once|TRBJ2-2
CALDQGKRTGELFF
TGTGCCTTGGACCAGGGGAAGAGGACCGGGGAGCTGTTTTTT
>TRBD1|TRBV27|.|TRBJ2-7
CASSFTARTGQKQYF
TGTGCCAGCAGTTTCACGGCGAGGACAGGTCAAAAGCAGTACTTC
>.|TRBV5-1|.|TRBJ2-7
CASSPGVLDSYEQYF
TGCGCCAGCAGCCCGGGGGTATTGGACTCCTACGAGCAGTACTTC
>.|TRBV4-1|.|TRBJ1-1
CASSQDSGTEAFF
TGCGCCAGCAGCCAAGATTCCGGCACTGAAGCTTTCTTT
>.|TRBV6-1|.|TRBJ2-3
CASSPGISTDTQYF
TGTGCCAGCAGTCCGGGAATAAGCACAGATACGCAGTATTTT
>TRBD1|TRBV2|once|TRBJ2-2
CASSATGVSNTGELFF
TGTGCCAGCAGTGCTACAGGGGTCTCGAACACCGGGGAGCTGTTTTTT
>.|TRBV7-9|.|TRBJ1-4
CSSSSAQGKLFF
TGTTCCAGCAGCTCCGCCCAGGGGAAACTGTTTTTT
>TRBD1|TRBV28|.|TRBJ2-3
CASSLYTGTGGIQDTQYF
TGTGCCAGCAGTTTATACACCGGGACAGGGGGCATTCAGGATACGCAGTATTTT
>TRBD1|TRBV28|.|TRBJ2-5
CASSFTGTGEETQYF
TGTGCCAGCAGCTTTACCGGGACAGGGGAAGAGACCCAGTACTTC
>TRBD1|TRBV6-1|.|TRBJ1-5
CASGTGGVNQPQHF
TGTGCCAGCGGAACAGGGGGTGTCAATCAGCCCCAGCATTTT
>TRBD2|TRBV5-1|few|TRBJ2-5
CASSLANPGTTQETQYF
TGCGCCAGCAGCTTGGCCAACCCTGGGACTACCCAAGAGACCCAGTACTTC
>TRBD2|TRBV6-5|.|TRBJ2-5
CASRNPGGETQYF
TGTGCCAGCAGAAACCCGGGGGGAGAGACCCAGTACTTC
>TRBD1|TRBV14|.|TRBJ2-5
CASSPRTRGREETQYF
TGTGCCAGCAGCCCTCGGACCAGGGGGCGCGAGGAGACCCAGTACTTC
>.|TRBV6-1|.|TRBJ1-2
CASSRGGEGYTF
TGTGCCAGCAGCCGGGGGGGAGAAGGCTACACCTTC
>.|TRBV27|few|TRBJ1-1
CASSLSSRGNTEAFF
TGTGCCAGCAGTTTATCGTCCAGGGGAAACACTGAAGCTTTCTTT
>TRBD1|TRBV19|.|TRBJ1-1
CASVDRAGGNTEAFF
TGTGCCAGTGTGGACAGGGCAGGCGGGAACACTGAAGCTTTCTTT
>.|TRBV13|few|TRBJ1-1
CASSIVDGQNTEAFF
TGTGCCAGCAGCATAGTAGACGGACAGAACACTGAAGCTTTCTTT
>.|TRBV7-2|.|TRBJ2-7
CASSLAMTGEDEQYF
TGTGCCAGCAGCTTAGCCATGACGGGAGAGGACGAGCAGTACTTC
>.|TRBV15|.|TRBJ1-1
CATSQGANTEAFF
TGTGCCACGTCACAGGGTGCGAACACTGAAGCTTTCTTT
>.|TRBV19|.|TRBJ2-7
CASSLDSLWPYEQYF
TGTGCCAGTAGCCTGGACAGCCTTTGGCCCTACGAGCAGTACTTC
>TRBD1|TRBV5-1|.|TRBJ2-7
CASSLAPQTGGLSYEQYF
TGCGCCAGCAGCTTGGCTCCTCAGACAGGGGGCCTCTCCTACGAGCAGTACTTC
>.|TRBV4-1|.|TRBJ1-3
CASSQGRAFSGNTIYF
TGCGCCAGCAGCCAAGGCAGGGCTTTCTCCGGAAACACCATATATTTT
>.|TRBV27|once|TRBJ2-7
CASRQGSSYEQYF
TGTGCCAGCAGGCAGGGGTCCTCCTACGAGCAGTACTTC
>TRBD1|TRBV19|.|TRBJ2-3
CASSHRGRNTQYF
TGTGCCAGTAGTCACAGGGGGCGGAATACGCAGTATTTT
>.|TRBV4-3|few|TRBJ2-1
CASSQVGGDYNEQFF
TGCGCCAGCAGCCAAGTGGGCGGGGATTACAATGAGCAGTTCTTC
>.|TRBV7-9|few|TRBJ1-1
CASTFPTGNTEAFF
TGTGCCAGCACCTTCCCGACAGGGAACACTGAAGCTTTCTTT
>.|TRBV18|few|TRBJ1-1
CASSPRAAYTEAFF
TGTGCCAGCTCACCACGGGCAGCTTACACTGAAGCTTTCTTT
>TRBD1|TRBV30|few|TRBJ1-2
CAWRTGGSYGYTF
TGTGCCTGGAGGACAGGGGGAAGCTATGGCTACACCTTC
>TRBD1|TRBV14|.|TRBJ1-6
CASSPLTGQGGYNSPLHF
TGTGCCAGCAGCCCTCTCACGGGACAGGGGGGATATAATTCACCCCTCCACTTT
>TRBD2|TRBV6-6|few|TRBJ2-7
CASSYPGRGYEQYF
TGTGCCAGCAGTTACCCCGGGAGGGGCTACGAGCAGTACTTC
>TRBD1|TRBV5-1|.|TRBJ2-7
CASSYGTGGYEQYF
TGCGCCAGCAGTTACGGGACAGGGGGCTACGAGCAGTACTTC
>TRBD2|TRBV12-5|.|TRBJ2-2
CASGLPPGLAGSNTGELFF
TGTGCTAGTGGTTTGCCTCCTGGACTAGCGGGGTCGAACACCGGGGAGCTGTTTTTT